This TCR beta chain emerged from a study of T cell changes during pregnancy in multiple sclerosis (dated by TCRdb to the late 2010s). For the wider study: The study looked at changes in the T cell repertoire across pregnancy in women with multiple sclerosis.

Library method: the immunoSEQ multiplex PCR assay. Sourced from immuneACCESS, this table was stored by TCRdb with only in-frame sequences that have V and J called. A share of the clones is absent; for the studies checked, an unresolved V gene accounts for under half, and the remainder has no known explanation. The table for this sample lists tens of thousands of clones; 94% of them were counted only once. Clones ranked in the top ten supply around 0.91% of the sample. V is trimmed back by 1 base and J by 0 bases, and the junction contains 3 bases that no gene match accounts for. Counted from cysteine to phenylalanine, this CDR3 has 15 amino acids. Solely the CDR3 DNA is kept, with 45 bases framed from the first base. The CDR1 and CDR2 encoded by the germline V gene are SGHTA and FQGNSA. Note on this clone: Its target antigen remains unknown. The sample holds no much larger clone one base away, and base qualities are not on file.

The V gene is TRBV7-2 and the J gene is TRBJ2-7; TRBD2 lines up with 7 middle nucleotides. This clonotype was sampled from a female donor in good health, enrolled as a control in a pregnancy study. The sample here was peripheral blood, taken in the second trimester of pregnancy. The CDR3 amino acid sequence is: CASSLGLAHSYEQYF. In nucleotide form, the sequence is TGTGCCAGCAGCTTAGGACTAGCTCACTCCTACGAGCAGTACTTC.